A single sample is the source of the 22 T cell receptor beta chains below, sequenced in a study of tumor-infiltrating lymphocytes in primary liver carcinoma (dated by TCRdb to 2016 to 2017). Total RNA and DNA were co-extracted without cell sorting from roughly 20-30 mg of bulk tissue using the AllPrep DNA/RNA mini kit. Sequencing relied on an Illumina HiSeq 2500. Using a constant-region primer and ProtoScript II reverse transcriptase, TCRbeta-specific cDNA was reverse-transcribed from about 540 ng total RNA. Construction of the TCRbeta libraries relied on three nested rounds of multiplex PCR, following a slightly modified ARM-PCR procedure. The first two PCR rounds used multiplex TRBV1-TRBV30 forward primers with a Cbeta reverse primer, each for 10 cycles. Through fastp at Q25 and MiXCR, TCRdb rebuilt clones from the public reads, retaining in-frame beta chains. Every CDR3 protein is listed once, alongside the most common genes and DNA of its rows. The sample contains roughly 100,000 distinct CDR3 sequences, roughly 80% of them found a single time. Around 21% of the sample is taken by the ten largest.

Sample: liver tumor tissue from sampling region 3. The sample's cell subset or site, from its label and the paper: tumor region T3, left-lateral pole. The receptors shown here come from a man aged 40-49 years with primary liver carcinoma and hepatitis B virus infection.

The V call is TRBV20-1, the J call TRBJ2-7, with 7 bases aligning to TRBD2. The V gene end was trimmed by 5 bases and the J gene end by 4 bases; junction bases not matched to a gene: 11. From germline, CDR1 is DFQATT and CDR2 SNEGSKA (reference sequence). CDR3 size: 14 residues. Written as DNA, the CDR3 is TGCAGTGCTCGATTCGAGGGCGGGAGTTACGAGCAGTACTTC. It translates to CSARFEGGSYEQYF.

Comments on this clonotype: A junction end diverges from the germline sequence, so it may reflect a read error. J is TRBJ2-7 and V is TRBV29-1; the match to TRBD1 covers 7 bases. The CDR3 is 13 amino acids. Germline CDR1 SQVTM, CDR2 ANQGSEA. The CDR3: CNVAPTGLHKKYF. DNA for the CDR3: TGCAACGTTGCCCCGACAGGGCTCCACAAGAAGTACTTC.

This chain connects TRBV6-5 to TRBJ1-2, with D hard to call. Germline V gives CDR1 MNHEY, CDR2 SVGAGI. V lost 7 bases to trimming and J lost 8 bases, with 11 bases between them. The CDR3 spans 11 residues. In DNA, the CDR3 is TGTGCCAGCACCGATGAGATAGGCTACACCTTC. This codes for CASTDEIGYTF.

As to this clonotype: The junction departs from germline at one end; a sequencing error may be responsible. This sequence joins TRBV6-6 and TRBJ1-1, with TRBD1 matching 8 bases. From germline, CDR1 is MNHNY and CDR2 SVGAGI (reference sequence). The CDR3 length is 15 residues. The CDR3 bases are TGTGCCAGCATCGTAATGGCAGGGGGCAACACCGAAGCTTTCTTT. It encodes CASIVMAGGNTEAFF.

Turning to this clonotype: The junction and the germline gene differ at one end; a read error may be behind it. The CDR3 is CASILGVPNNEQFF. The CDR3 bases are TGTGCCAGCATCCTAGGCGTCCCGAACAATGAGCAATTCTTC. The gene calls are TRBV11-3 and TRBJ2-1, with D uncertain. The CDR3 has 14 amino acids. Germline V gene sequence: CDR1 SGHNT, CDR2 YENEEA.

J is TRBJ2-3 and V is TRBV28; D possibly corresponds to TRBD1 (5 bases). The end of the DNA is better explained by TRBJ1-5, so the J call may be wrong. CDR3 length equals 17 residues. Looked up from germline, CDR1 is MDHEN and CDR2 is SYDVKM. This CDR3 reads CLSSLEILGPSTDTQHF. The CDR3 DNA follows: TGTCTCAGCAGTTTAGAGATTCTGGGGCCTAGCACAGATACGCAGCATTTT.

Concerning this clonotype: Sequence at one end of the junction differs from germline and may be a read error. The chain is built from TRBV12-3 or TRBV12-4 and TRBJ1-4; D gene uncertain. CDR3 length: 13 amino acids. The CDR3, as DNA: TGTGCCAGCGGTTTAGCGGTAACTGAAAAAGTGTTTTTT. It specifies CASGLAVTEKVFF.

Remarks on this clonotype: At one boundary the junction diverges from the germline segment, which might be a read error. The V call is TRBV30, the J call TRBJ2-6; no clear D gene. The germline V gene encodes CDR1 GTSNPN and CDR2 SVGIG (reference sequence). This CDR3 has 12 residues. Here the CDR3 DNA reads TGTGGCCTCCTCTCTGGGACCAACGTCCTGACTTTC. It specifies CGLLSGTNVLTF.

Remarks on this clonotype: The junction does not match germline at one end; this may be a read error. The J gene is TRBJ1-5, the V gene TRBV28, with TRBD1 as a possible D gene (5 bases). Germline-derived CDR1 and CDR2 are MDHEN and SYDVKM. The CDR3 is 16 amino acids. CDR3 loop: CASSDVYIKGYQSQHF. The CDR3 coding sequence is TGTGCCAGCAGTGACGTGTATATTAAGGGGTATCAGTCCCAGCATTTT. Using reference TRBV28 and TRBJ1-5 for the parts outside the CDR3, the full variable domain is DVKVTQSSRYLVKRTGEKVFLECVQDMDHENMFWYRQDPGLGLRLIYFSYDVKMKEKGDIPEGYSVSREKKERFSLILESASTNQTSMYLCASSDVYIKGYQSQHFGDGTRLSIL.

In nucleotides, the CDR3 is TGTGTCAGAAGCCCCCCTGCGAGTGAGGGGGATACGCAGTATTTT. This sequence encodes CVRSPPASEGDTQYF. This chain links TRBV11-2 with TRBJ2-3; the D call may be TRBD1 or TRBD2 (5 bases each). CDR3 size: 15 residues. Germline values: CDR1 SGHAT, CDR2 FQNNGV.

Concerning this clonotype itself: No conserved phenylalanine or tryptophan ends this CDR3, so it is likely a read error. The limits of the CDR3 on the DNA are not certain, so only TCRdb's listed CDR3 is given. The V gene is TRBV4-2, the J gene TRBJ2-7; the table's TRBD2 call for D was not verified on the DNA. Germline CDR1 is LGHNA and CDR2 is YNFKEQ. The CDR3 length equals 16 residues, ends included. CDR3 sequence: CASSQDRASGYYEQHS.

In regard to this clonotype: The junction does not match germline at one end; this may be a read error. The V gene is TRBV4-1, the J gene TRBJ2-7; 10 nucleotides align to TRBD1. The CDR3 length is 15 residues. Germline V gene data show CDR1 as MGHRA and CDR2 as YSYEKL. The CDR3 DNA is TGCGCCAGTAGCCTCATGGACAGGGGGACCTACGAGCAGTACTTC. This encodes CASSLMDRGTYEQYF.

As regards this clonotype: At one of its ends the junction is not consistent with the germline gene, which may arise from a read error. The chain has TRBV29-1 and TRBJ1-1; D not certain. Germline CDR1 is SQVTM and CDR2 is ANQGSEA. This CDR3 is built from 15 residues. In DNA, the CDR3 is TGCAGTGTTGCAGTGGGCTGGTGGATGAACACTGAAGCTTTCTTT. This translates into CSVAVGWWMNTEAFF.

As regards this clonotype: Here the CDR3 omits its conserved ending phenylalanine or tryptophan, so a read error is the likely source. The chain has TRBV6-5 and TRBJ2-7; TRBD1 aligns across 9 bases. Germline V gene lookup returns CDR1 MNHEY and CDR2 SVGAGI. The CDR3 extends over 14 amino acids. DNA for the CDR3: TGTGCTAGCAGTGCCGGGACAGGGCCCTCCGAGCAGTACCTC. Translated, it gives CASSAGTGPSEQYL.

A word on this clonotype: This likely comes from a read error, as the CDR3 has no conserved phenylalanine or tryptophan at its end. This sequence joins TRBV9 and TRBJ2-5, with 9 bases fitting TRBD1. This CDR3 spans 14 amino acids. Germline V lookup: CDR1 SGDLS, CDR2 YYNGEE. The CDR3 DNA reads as TGTGCGAGCAGCATACAGGGGGCCAGTGAGACCCAGTACTTA. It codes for CASSIQGASETQYL.

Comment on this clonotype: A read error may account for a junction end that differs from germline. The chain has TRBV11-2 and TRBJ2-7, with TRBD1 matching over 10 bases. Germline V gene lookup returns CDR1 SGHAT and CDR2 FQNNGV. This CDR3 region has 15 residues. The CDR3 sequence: CASSLRWTGGDEQYF. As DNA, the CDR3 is TGTGCCAGCAGCTTGCGATGGACAGGGGGAGACGAGCAGTATTTC.

The CDR3 sequence: CASSRTLVSPPHF. CDR3 in DNA: TGTGCCAGCAGCCGAACACTGGTTTCACCCCCTCACTTT. This chain connects TRBV11-1 to TRBJ1-6; D gene ambiguous. The V end lost 5 bases, the J end lost 19 bases, and 21 bases lay between the germline ends. Germline CDR1 is SGHAT and CDR2 is FQDESV (reference sequence). This CDR3 is 13 amino acids long.

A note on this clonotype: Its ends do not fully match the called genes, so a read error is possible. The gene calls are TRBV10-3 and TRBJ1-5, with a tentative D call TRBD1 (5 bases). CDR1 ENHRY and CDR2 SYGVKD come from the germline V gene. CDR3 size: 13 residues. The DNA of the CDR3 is TGTGTCATCAGTGATTCAGGGAATCAGCCCCAGCATTTT. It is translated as CVISDSGNQPQHF.

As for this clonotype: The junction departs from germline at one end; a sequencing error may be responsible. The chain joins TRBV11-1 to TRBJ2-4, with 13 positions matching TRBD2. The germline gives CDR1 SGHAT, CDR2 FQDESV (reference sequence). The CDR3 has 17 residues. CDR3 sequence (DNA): TGTGCCAGCATCGTTCCCGGGACTAGCGGGACCAAAAACACTCAGAACTTC. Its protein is CASIVPGTSGTKNTQNF.

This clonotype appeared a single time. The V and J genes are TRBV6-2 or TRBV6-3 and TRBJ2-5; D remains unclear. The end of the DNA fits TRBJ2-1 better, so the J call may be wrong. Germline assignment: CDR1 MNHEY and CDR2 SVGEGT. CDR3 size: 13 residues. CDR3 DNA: TGTGCCAGCAATTGGGCCCGAAAAGAGACCCAGTTCTTC. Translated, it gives CASNWARKETQFF.

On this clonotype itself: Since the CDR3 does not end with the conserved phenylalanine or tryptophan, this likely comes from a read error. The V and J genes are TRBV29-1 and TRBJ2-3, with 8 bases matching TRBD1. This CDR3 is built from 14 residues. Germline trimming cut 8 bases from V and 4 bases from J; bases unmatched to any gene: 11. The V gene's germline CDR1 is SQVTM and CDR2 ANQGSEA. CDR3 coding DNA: TGCAGCCTTTCCGTGACAGGGGCGTCAGATACGCAGTATTCT. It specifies CSLSVTGASDTQYS.

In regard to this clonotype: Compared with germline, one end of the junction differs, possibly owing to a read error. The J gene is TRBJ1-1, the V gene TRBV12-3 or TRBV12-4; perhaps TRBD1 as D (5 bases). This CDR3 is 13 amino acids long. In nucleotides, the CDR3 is TGTGCCTGCAAAGGGCCCCTGGACACTGAAGCTTCCTTT. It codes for CACKGPLDTEASF.